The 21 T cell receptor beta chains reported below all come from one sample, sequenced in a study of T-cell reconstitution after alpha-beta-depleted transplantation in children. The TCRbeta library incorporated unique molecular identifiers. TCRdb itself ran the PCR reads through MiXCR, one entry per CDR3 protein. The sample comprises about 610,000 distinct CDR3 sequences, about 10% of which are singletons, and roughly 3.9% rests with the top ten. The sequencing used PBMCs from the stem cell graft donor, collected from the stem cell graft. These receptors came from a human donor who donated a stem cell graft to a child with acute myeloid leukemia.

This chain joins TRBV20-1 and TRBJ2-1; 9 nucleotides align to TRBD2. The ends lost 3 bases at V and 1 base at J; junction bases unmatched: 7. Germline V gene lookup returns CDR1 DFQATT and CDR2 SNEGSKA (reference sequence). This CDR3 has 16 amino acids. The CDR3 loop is CSAREASGKSYNEQFF. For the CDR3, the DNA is TGCAGTGCTAGGGAGGCTAGCGGGAAATCCTACAATGAGCAGTTCTTC.

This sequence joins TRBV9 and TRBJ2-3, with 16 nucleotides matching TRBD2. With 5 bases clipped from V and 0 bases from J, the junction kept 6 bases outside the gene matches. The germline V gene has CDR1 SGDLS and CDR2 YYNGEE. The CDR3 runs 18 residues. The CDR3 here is CASSPGTSGRVSTDTQYF. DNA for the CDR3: TGTGCCAGCAGTCCCGGGACTAGCGGGAGGGTTAGCACAGATACGCAGTATTTT.

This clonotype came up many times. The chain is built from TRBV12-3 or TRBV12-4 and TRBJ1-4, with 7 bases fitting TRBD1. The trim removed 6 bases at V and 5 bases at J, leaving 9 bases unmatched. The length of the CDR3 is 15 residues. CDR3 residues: CASSSDRDSNEKLFF. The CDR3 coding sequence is TGTGCCAGCAGCTCGGACCGGGACAGCAATGAAAAACTGTTTTTT.

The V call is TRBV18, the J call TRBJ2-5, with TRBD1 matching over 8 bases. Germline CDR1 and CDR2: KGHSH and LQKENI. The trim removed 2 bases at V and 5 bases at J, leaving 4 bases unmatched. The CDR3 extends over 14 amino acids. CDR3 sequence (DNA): TGTGCCAGCTCACCATCGACAGGGGAGGAGACCCAGTACTTC. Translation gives CASSPSTGEETQYF.

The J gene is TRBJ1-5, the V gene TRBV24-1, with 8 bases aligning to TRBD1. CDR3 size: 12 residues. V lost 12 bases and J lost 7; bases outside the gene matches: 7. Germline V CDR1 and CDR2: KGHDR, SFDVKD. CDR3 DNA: TGTGCCGTACAACAGGGGGGCCAGCCCCAGCATTTT. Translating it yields CAVQQGGQPQHF.

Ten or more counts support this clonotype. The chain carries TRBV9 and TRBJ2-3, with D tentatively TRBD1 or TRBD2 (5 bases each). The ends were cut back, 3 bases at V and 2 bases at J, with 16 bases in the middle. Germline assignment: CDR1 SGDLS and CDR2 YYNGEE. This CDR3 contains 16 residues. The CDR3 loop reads CASSALGTVHTDTQYF. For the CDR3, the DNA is TGTGCCAGCAGCGCCCTGGGGACGGTTCACACAGATACGCAGTATTTT.

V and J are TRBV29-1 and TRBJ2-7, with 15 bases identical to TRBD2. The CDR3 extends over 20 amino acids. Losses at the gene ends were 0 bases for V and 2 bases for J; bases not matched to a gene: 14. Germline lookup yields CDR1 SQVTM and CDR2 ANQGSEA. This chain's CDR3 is CSVEEPGGTSGRQGTYEQYF. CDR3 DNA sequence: TGCAGCGTTGAAGAACCTGGCGGGACTAGCGGGAGGCAAGGTACCTACGAGCAGTACTTC.

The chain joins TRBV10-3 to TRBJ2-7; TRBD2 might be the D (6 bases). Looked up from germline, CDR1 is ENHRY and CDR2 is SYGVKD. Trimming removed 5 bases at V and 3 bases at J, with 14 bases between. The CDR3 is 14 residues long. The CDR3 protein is CAISSGLASYEQYF. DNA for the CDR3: TGTGCCATCAGTAGTGGTCTAGCGAGCTACGAGCAGTACTTC.

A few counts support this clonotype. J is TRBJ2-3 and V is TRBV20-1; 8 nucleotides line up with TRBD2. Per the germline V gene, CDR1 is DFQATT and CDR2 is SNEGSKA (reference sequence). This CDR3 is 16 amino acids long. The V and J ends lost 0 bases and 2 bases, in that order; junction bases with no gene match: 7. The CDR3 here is CSARDGSGGFTDTQYF. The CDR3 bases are TGCAGTGCTAGAGATGGGAGCGGGGGATTCACAGATACGCAGTATTTT.

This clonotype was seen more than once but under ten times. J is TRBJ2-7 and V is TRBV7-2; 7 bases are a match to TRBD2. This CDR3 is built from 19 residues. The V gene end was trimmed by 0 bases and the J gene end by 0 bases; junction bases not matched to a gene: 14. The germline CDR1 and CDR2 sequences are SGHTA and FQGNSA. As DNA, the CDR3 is TGTGCCAGCAGCTTAGCCCCTGCTAGCGGAGAGCTTAGCTCCTACGAGCAGTACTTC. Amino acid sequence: CASSLAPASGELSSYEQYF.

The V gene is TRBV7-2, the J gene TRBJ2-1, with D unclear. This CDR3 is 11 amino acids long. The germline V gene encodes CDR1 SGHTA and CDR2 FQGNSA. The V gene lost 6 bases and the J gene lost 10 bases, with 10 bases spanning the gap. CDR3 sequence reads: CASRADIEQFF. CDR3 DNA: TGTGCCAGCAGAGCCGACATAGAGCAGTTCTTC.

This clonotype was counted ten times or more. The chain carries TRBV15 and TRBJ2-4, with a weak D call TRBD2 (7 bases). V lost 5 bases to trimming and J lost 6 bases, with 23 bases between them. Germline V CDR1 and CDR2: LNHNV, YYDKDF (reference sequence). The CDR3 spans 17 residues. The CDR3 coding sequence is TGTGCCACCAGCTCCCCCCGGAGAGGGGGAGGGGTAAACATTCAGTACTTC. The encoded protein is CATSSPRRGGGVNIQYF.

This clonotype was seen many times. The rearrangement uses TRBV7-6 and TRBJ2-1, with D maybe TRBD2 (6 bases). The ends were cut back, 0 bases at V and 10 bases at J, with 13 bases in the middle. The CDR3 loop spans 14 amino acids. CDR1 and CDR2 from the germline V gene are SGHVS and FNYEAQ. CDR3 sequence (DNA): TGTGCCAGCAGCTTAGCCTTTACTAGCACCGAGCAGTTCTTC. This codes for CASSLAFTSTEQFF. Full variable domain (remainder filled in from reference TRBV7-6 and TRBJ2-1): GAGVSQSPRYKVTKRGQDVALRCDPISGHVSLYWYRQALGQGPEFLTYFNYEAQQDKSGLPNDRFSAERPEGSISTLTIQRTEQRDSAMYRCASSLAFTSTEQFFGPGTRLTVL.

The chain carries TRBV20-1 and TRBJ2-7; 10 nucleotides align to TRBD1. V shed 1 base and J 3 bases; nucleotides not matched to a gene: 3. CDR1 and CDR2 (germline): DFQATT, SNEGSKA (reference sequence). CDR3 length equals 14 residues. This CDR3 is CSARVWTGGYEQYF. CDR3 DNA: TGCAGTGCTAGAGTTTGGACAGGGGGCTACGAGCAGTACTTC.

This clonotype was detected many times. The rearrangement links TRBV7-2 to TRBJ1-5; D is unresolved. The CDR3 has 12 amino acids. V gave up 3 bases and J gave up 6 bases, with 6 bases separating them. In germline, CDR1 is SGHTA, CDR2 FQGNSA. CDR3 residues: CASSFGPQPQHF. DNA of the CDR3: TGTGCCAGCAGCTTTGGCCCTCAGCCCCAGCATTTT.

The CDR3 reads CSVEVSGIAKNIQYF. The CDR3 region has the DNA TGCAGCGTTGAAGTGAGCGGGATAGCCAAAAACATTCAGTACTTC. This chain links TRBV29-1 with TRBJ2-4; the match to TRBD2 covers 7 bases. The V segment lost 1 base and the J segment 0 bases; nucleotides outside the gene matches: 3. Germline loops: CDR1 SQVTM, CDR2 ANQGSEA. This CDR3 has 15 amino acids.

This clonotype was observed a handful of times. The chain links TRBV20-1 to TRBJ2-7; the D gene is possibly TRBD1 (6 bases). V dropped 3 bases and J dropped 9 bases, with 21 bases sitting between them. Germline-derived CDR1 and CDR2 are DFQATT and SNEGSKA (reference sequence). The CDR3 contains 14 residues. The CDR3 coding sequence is TGCAGTGCTAGGGCAACCACCCGGGACACGGCGCAGTACTTC. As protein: CSARATTRDTAQYF.

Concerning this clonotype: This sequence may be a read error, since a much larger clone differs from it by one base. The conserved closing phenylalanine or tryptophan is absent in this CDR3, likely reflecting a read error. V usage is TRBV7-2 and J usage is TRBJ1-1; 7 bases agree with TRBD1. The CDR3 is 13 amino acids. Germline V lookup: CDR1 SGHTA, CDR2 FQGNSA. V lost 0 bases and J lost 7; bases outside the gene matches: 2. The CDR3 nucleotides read TGTGCCAGCAGCTTAGCAGGGGGCGATGAAGCTTTCTGT. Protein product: CASSLAGGDEAFC.

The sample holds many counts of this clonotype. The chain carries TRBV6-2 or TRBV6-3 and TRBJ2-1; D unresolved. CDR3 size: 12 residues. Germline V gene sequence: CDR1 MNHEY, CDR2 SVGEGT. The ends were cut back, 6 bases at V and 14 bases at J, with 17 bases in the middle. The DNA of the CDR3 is TGTGCCAGCAGCGACCCCACCAAAGATAAGTTCTTC. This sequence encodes CASSDPTKDKFF.

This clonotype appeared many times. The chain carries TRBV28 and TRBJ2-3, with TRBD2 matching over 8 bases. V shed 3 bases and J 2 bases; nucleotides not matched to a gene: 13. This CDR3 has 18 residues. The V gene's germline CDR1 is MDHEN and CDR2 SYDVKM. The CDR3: CASSFMLRTSSLTDTQYF. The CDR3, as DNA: TGTGCCAGCAGTTTTATGTTGCGGACTAGCAGTCTCACAGATACGCAGTATTTT.

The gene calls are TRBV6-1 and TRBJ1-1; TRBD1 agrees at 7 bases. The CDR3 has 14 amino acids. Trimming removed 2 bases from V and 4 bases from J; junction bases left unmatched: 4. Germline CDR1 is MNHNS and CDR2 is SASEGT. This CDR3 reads CASSERRGPTEAFF. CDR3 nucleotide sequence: TGTGCCAGCAGTGAAAGGAGGGGGCCCACTGAAGCTTTCTTT.